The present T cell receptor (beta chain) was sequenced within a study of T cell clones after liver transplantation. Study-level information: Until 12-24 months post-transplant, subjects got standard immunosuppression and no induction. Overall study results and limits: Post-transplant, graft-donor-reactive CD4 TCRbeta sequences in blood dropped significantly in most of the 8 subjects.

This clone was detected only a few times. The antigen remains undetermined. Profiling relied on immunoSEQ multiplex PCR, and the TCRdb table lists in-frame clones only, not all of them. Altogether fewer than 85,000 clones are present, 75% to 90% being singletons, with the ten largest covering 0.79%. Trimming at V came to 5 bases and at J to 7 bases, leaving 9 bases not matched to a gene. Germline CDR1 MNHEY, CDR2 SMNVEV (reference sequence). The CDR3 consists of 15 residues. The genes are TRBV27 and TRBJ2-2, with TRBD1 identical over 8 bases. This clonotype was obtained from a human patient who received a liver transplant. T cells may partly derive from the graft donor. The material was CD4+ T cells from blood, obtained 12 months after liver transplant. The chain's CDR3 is CASSTRTGRIGELFF. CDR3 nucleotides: TGTGCCAGCAGTACCCGGACAGGGAGAATCGGGGAGCTGTTTTTT.